Listed here are 9 T cell receptor beta chains from one sample, sequenced in a study of read filtering for tumor transcriptome and immune sequencing. From about 400 ng of RNA, a library with molecular barcoded alpha/delta and beta/gamma adaptors was made. TCRdb called the reads again in MiXCR, with one record for every CDR3 protein. The sample lists some 140,000 distinct CDR3 sequences; under 15% were seen once. Material: a population of CD138-negative cells sorted from bone marrow. These receptors came from a donor at least 40 years old with multiple myeloma.

The chain is built from TRBV7-3 and TRBJ2-1, with D possibly being TRBD2 (5 bases). Germline loops: CDR1 SGHTA, CDR2 FQGTGA. CDR3 length: 13 residues. The ends were cut back, 3 bases at V and 7 bases at J, with 10 bases in the middle. The CDR3 loop is CASSFDYSNEQFF. In nucleotides, the CDR3 is TGTGCCAGCAGCTTCGACTATTCGAATGAGCAGTTCTTC.

This chain joins TRBV19 and TRBJ1-4; 7 bases map to TRBD1. Germline V gene lookup returns CDR1 LNHDA and CDR2 SQIVND (reference sequence). Losses at the gene ends were 6 bases for V and 3 bases for J; bases not matched to a gene: 7. The CDR3 loop spans 15 amino acids. CDR3 sequence reads: CASSAPGTANEKLFF. The CDR3 coding sequence is TGTGCCAGTAGCGCACCCGGGACAGCTAATGAAAAACTGTTTTTT.

Comment on this clonotype: The junction shows a germline mismatch at one end, possibly a read error. The chain links TRBV27 to TRBJ1-5, with 8 bases aligning to TRBD1. The CDR3 is made up of 15 amino acids. Germline V CDR1 and CDR2: MNHEY, SMNVEV (reference sequence). CDR3 bases: TGTGCCAACCAATTACAGGGGGGAAGGAATCAGCTCCAGCATTTT. Amino acids: CANQLQGGRNQLQHF.

This clonotype has a count of ten or more. This CDR3 is CASSSMLGLYNEQFF. The CDR3 nucleotides read TGTGCCAGCAGCTCCATGCTGGGACTATACAATGAGCAGTTCTTC. J is TRBJ2-1 and V is TRBV7-2, with 7 bases fitting TRBD2. The germline V gene has CDR1 SGHTA and CDR2 FQGNSA. This CDR3 contains 15 residues. J gave up 4 bases and V 4 bases, and 7 bases lay outside the gene matches.

The table lists this clonotype with many counts. This sequence joins TRBV6-6 and TRBJ1-4; tentatively, D is TRBD1 (6 bases). CDR1 and CDR2 (germline): MNHNY, SVGAGI (reference sequence). The CDR3 length is 20 residues. V was clipped by 1 base and J by 0 bases, with 21 bases between them. This chain's CDR3 is CASSYLGQGQIRATNEKLFF. DNA of the CDR3: TGTGCCAGCAGTTACTTGGGTCAGGGACAAATACGTGCAACTAATGAAAAACTGTTTTTT.

This clonotype was observed at least ten times. CDR3 sequence reads: CASSLEISVSTGELFF. CDR3 nucleotide sequence: TGTGCCAGCAGCTTAGAGATTAGCGTGAGCACCGGGGAGCTGTTTTTT. This chain links TRBV7-9 with TRBJ2-2; perhaps TRBD2 as D (5 bases). The CDR3 has 16 amino acids. Trimming pared 1 base from V and 4 bases from J, leaving 13 bases between. The germline V gene has CDR1 SEHNR and CDR2 FQNEAQ (reference sequence).

The V and J genes are TRBV24-1 and TRBJ2-1; TRBD2 aligns across 12 bases. Germline CDR1 and CDR2: KGHDR and SFDVKD. The CDR3 is 16 residues long. With 4 bases clipped from V and 8 bases from J, the junction kept 8 bases outside the gene matches. The CDR3 spells CATSDSTSGRPYEQFF. The DNA for the CDR3 is TGTGCCACCAGTGACTCCACTAGCGGGAGGCCGTATGAGCAGTTCTTC.

Concerning this clonotype: Possible read error: a much larger clone is one base away. The chain couples TRBV29-1 to TRBJ2-5, with D possibly being TRBD2 (6 bases). Trimming shortened V by 4 bases and J by 0 bases, and 15 bases separated the two germline ends. The CDR3 spans 15 residues. The germline gives CDR1 SQVTM, CDR2 ANQGSEA. The CDR3 region is CSVVPWDCNQETQYF. The CDR3 DNA is TGCAGCGTTGTGCCCTGGGACTGCAACCAAGAGACCCAGTACTTC.

This clonotype was recorded a few times. A read error may explain this, as a much larger clone is one base away. This CDR3 is missing its conserved last phenylalanine or tryptophan, likely due to a read error. The chain employs TRBV29-1 and TRBJ2-1, with a possible D match to TRBD2 (6 bases). There are 14 residues in the CDR3. V gave up 6 bases and J gave up 6 bases, with 18 bases separating them. Germline-derived CDR1 and CDR2 are SQVTM and ANQGSEA. CDR3 coding DNA: TGCAGCGTCCTGTTAACCGGGGGTGTCAATGAGCAGTTCTTA. Its translation: CSVLLTGGVNEQFL.